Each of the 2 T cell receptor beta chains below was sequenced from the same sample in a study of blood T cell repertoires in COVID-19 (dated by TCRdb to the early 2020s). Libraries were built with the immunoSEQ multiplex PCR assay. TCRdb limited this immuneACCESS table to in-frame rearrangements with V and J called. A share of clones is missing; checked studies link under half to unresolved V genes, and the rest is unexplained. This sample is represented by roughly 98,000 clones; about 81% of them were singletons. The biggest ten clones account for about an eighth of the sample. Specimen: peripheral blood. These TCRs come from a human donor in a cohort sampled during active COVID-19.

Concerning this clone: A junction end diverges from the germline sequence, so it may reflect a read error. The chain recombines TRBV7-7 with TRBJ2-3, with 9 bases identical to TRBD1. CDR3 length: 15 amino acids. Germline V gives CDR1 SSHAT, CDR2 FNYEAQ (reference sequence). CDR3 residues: CASSPVGQGTDTQYF. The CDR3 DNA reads TGTGCTAGCAGCCCCGTGGGACAGGGAACAGATACGCAGTATTTT.

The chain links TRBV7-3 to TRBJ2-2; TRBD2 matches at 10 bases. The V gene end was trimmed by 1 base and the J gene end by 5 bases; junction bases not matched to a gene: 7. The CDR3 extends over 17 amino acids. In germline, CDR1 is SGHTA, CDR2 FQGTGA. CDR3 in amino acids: CASSLISLAGVTGELFF. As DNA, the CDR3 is TGTGCCAGCAGCTTAATATCGCTAGCGGGGGTTACCGGGGAGCTGTTTTTT.